Listed below are T cell receptor beta chains from one sample, sequenced in a study of technical replicates of blood from several donors. The protocol was immunoSEQ multiplex PCR, while the TCRdb copy is restricted to in-frame clones and leaves out a portion. This sample has about 73,000 clones, with more than 85% found just once. Source material: PBMCs. Receptors were obtained from a human donor in good health. Some clones in this sample may be carry-over from other donors' samples. CDR3s leave out the opening cysteine and the closing phenylalanine or tryptophan.

V: TRBV5-5; J: TRBJ2-6; CDR3: ASLVDGSSGANVLT
V: TRBV15; J: TRBJ1-1; CDR3: ATSRGGQGRGTEAF
V: TRBV7-3; J: TRBJ2-3; CDR3: ASSLTGYSTDTQY
V: TRBV10-2; J: TRBJ2-1; CDR3: ASSGTSGDNEQF
V: TRBV6-6; J: TRBJ1-1; CDR3: ASLSGRLAGTEAF
V: TRBV7-9; J: TRBJ1-1; CDR3: ASSFLSGGGETEAF
V: TRBV5-1; J: TRBJ2-2; CDR3: ASSLAQGGTGELF
V: TRBV5-5; J: TRBJ2-3; CDR3: ASRLLLQLAGGSTDTQY
V: TRBV19; J: TRBJ2-7; CDR3: ASSTGAGLSYEQY
V: TRBV7-9; J: TRBJ2-4; CDR3: ASSLSMAKNIQY
V: TRBV4-1; J: TRBJ2-5; CDR3: ASRDRDTGETQY
V: TRBV27; J: TRBJ1-2; CDR3: ASSFQGNIQGSRRGYT
V: TRBV27; J: TRBJ2-7; CDR3: ASSLDRVWDEQY
V: TRBV5-4; J: TRBJ2-1; CDR3: ASSPPGRGANEQF
V: TRBV7-9; J: TRBJ2-7; CDR3: ASSSQGLASNEQY
V: TRBV6-1; J: TRBJ2-1; CDR3: ASSGGLAPPDNEQF
V: TRBV7-9; J: TRBJ1-5; CDR3: ASSPGDGGNQPQH
V: TRBV19; J: TRBJ2-7; CDR3: ASSIDHRGASYEQY
V: TRBV9; J: TRBJ2-5; CDR3: ASSTGTSGAFETQY
V: TRBV7-3; J: TRBJ2-1; CDR3: ASSSDYFSGNEQF
V: TRBV30; J: TRBJ2-7; CDR3: AWTERSEQY
V: TRBV9; J: TRBJ1-2; CDR3: ASSVEGQGGYT
V: TRBV5-5; J: TRBJ2-7; CDR3: ASSLAGGSYEQY
V: TRBV9; J: TRBJ2-2; CDR3: ASGGNQIYRMNTGELF
V: TRBV5-4; J: TRBJ1-2; CDR3: ASSRGGEGYT
V: TRBV7-2; J: TRBJ2-7; CDR3: ASTPGGVLGYEQY
V: TRBV7-9; J: TRBJ2-2; CDR3: ASSLAGRVVAGELF
V: TRBV29-1; J: TRBJ2-1; CDR3: SARSSGNNNEQF
V: TRBV21-1; J: TRBJ2-1; CDR3: ASSSPGFSYNEQF
V: TRBV5-4; J: TRBJ2-7; CDR3: ASSLGDRVIHEQY
V: TRBV5-6; J: TRBJ2-7; CDR3: ASSPWSDEQY
V: TRBV7-3; J: TRBJ2-1; CDR3: ASSLAGGRNDNEQF
V: TRBV19; J: TRBJ1-2; CDR3: ASARTGRVDYGYT
V: TRBV18; J: TRBJ2-3; CDR3: ASSPFNRDHPDTQY